This TCR beta chain was captured in a study of blood T cell repertoires in COVID-19. The overall study: PBMCs, B-cell-depleted T cells, or T cells were the source of the cDNA or gDNA that made up the material.

The CDR3 extends over 13 amino acids. The V and J ends lost 10 bases and 0 bases, in that order; junction bases with no gene match: 2. The germline gives CDR1 MDHEN, CDR2 SYDVKM. The table came from immunoSEQ multiplex PCR; TCRdb's copy has only in-frame clones and leaves some out. This table has roughly 170,000 clones, approximately 79% appearing once. J is TRBJ1-5 and V is TRBV28; 8 positions agree with TRBD1. This receptor was taken from a woman of 80 years or more with acute or convalescent COVID-19. Sequencing was performed on peripheral blood. CDR3 DNA: TGTGCCATCCAGGGGGCTAGCAATCAGCCCCAGCATTTT. This gives the protein CAIQGASNQPQHF.